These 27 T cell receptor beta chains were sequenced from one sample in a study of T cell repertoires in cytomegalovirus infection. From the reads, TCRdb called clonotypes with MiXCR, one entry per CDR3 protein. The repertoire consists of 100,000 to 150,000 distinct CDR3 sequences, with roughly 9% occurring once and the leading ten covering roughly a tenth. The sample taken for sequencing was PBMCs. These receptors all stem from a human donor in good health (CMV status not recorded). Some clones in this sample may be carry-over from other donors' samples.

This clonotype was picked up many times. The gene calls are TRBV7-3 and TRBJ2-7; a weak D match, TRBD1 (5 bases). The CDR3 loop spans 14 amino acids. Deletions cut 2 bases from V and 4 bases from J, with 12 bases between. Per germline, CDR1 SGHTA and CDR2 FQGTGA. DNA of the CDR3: TGTGCCAGCAGCTTAGGGTCCCCAGGGTACGAGCAGTACTTC. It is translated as CASSLGSPGYEQYF.

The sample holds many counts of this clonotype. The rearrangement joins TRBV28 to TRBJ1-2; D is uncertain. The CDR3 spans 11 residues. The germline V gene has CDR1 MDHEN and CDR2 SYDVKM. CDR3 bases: TGTGCGACGGAAACTAACTATGGCTACACCTTC. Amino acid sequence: CATETNYGYTF.

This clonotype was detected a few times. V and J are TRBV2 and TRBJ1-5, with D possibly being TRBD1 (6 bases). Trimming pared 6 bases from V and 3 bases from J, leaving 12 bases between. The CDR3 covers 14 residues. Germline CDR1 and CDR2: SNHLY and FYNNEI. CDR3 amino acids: CASSQAGDNQPQHF. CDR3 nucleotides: TGTGCCAGCAGCCAGGCAGGGGACAATCAGCCCCAGCATTTT. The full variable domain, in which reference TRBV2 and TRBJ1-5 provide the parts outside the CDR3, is EPEVTQTPSHQVTQMGQEVILRCVPISNHLYFYWYRQILGQKVEFLVSFYNNEISEKSEIFDDQFSVERPDGSNFTLKIRSTKLEDSAMYFCASSQAGDNQPQHFGDGTRLSIL.

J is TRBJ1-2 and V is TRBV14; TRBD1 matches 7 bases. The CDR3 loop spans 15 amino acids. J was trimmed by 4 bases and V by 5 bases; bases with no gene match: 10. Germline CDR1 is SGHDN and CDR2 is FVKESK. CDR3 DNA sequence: TGTGCCAGCAGCTCAACGGACAGGCCAGCCTATGGCTACACCTTC. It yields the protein CASSSTDRPAYGYTF. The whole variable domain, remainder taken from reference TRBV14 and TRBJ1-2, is EAGVTQFPSHSVIEKGQTVTLRCDPISGHDNLYWYRRVMGKEIKFLLHFVKESKQDESGMPNNRFLAERTGGTYSTLKVQPAELEDSGVYFCASSSTDRPAYGYTFGSGTRLTVV.

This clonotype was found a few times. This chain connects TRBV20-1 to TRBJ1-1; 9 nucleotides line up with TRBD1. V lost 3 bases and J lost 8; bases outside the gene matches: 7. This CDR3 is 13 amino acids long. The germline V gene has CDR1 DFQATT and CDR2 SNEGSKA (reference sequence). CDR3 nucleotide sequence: TGCAGTGCTAGCACAGGGGGCGATTTCGAAGCTTTCTTT. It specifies CSASTGGDFEAFF.

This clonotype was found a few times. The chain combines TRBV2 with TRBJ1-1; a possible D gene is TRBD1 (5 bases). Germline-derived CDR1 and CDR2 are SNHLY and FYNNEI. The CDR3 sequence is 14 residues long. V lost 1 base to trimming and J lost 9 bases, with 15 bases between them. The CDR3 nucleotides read TGTGCCAGCAGTGAAGTTTTTAGGGCAGGGAAAGCTTTCTTT. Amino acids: CASSEVFRAGKAFF. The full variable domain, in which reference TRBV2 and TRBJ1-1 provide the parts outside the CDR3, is EPEVTQTPSHQVTQMGQEVILRCVPISNHLYFYWYRQILGQKVEFLVSFYNNEISEKSEIFDDQFSVERPDGSNFTLKIRSTKLEDSAMYFCASSEVFRAGKAFFGQGTRLTVV.

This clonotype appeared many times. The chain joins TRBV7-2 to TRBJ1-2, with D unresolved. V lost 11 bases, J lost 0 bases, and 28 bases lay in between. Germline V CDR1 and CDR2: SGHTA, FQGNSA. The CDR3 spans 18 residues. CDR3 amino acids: CAVGASALSLSANYGYTF. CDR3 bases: TGTGCCGTCGGAGCATCCGCCCTCTCCTTATCCGCTAACTATGGCTACACCTTC.

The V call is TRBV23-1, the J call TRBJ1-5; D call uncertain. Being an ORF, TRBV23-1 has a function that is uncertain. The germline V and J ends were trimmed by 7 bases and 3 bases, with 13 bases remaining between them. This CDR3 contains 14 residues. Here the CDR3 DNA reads TGCGCCAGCATAACGGGCGGTTTCAATCAGCCCCAGCATTTT. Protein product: CASITGGFNQPQHF.

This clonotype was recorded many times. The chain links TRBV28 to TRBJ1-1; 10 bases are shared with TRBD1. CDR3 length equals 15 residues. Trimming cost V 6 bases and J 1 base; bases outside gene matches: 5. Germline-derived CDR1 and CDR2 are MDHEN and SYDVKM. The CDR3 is CASSPDRGWNTEAFF. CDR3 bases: TGTGCCAGCAGCCCGGACAGGGGGTGGAACACTGAAGCTTTCTTT.

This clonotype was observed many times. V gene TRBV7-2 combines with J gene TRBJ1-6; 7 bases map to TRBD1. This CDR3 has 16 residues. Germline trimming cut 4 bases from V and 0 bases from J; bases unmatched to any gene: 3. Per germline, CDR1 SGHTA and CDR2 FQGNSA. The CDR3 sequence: CASSSRDSSYNSPLHF. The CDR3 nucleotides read TGTGCCAGCAGCTCCCGGGACAGCTCCTATAATTCACCCCTCCACTTT.

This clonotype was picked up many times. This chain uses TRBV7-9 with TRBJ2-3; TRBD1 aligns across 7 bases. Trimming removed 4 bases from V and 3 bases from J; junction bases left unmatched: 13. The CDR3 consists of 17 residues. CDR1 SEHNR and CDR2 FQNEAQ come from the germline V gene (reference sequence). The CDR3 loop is CASSSLLGQASTDTQYF. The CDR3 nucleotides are TGTGCCAGCAGCTCACTCCTAGGACAGGCCTCGACAGATACGCAGTATTTT.

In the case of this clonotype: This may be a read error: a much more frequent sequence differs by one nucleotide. The CDR3 nucleotides are TGTGCCAGCAGGTTGAGTGGGCTTCAGCCCCAGCATTTT. Translation gives CASRLSGLQPQHF. This rearrangement joins TRBV28 to TRBJ1-5; no reliable D call. This CDR3 comprises 13 residues. The germline gives CDR1 MDHEN, CDR2 SYDVKM. V shed 6 bases and J shed 6 bases, with 12 bases lying between them.

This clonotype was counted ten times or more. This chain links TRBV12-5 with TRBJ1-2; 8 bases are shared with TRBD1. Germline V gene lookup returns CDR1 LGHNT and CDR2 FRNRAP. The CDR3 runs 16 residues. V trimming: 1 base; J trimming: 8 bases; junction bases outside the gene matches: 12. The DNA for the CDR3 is TGTGCTAGTGGTTTGGCGGGGACAGGAAGACCGTCCGGCTACACCTTC. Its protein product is CASGLAGTGRPSGYTF.

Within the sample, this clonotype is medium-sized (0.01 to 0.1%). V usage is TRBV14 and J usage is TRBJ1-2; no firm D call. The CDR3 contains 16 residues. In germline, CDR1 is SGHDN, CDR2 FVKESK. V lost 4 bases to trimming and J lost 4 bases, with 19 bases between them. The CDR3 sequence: CASSPSSVTDFYGYTF. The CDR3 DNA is TGTGCCAGCAGCCCCAGCAGTGTAACCGATTTCTATGGCTACACCTTC.

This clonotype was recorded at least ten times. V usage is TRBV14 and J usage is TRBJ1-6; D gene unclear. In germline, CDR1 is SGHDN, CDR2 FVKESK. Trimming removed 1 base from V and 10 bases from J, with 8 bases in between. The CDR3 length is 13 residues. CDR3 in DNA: TGTGCCAGCAGCCAAGGGCCCCGGTCACCCCTCCACTTT. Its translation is CASSQGPRSPLHF.

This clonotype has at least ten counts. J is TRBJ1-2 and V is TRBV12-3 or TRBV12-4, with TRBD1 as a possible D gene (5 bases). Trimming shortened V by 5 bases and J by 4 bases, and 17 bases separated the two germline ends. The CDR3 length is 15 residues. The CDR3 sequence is CASSPDTYLSYGYTF. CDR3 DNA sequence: TGTGCCAGCAGTCCGGACACGTATCTTTCCTATGGCTACACCTTC.

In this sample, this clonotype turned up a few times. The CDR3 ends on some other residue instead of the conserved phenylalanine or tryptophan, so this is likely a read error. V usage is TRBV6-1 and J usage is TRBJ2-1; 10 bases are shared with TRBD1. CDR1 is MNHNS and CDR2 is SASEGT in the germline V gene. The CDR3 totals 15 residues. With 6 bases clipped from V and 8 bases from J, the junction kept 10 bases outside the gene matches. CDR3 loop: CASSQGQGREDEQFS. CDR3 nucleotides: TGTGCCAGCAGCCAGGGACAGGGGAGAGAGGATGAGCAGTTCTCC.

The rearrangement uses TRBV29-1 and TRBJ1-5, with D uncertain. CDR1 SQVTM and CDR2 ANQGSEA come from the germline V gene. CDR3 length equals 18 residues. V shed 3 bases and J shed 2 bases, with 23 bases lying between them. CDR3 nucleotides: TGCAGCGTTGAGCAAACATACATAGGTGGGTTCGGCAATCAGCCCCAGCATTTT. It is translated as CSVEQTYIGGFGNQPQHF.

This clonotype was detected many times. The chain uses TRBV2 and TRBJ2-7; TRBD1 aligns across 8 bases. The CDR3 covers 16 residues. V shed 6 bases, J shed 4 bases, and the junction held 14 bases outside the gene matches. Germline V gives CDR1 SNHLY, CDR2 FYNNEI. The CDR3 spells CASRPPGGQVVYEQYF. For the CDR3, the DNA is TGTGCCAGCAGACCACCCGGGGGACAGGTAGTTTACGAGCAGTACTTC.

As DNA, the CDR3 is TGCAGCGTTTCCGACAGAAACACTGAAGCTTTCTTT. It is translated as CSVSDRNTEAFF. The chain links TRBV29-1 to TRBJ1-1, with D possibly being TRBD1 (5 bases). There are 12 residues in the CDR3. The V end was cut by 5 bases, the J end by 2 bases, with 9 bases between. Germline V CDR1 and CDR2: SQVTM, ANQGSEA.

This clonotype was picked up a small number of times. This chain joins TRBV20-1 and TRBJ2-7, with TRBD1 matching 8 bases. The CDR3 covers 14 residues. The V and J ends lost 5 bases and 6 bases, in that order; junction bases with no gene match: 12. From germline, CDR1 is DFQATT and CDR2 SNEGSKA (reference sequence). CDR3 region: CSAWGGQGRSEQYF. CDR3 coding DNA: TGCAGTGCTTGGGGCGGACAGGGCAGGAGCGAGCAGTACTTC.

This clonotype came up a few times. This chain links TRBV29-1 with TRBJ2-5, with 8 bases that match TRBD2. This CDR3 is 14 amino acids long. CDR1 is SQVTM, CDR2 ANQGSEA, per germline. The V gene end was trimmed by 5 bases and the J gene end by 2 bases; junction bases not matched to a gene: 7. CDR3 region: CSVLGGGNQETQYF. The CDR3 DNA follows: TGCAGCGTTCTCGGGGGGGGGAATCAAGAGACCCAGTACTTC.

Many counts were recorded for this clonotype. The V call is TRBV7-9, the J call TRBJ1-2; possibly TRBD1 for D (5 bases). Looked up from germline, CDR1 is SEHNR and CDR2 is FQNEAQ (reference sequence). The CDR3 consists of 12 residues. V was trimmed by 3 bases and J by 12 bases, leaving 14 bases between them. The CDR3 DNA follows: TGTGCCAGCAGCTTCTATCAGGGAGTAGACACCTTC. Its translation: CASSFYQGVDTF.

Written as DNA, the CDR3 is TGTGCCGGCGCGGTATCGTCCGGGACGGAGACCCAGTACTTC. Amino acids: CAGAVSSGTETQYF. The genes are TRBV7-9 and TRBJ2-5, with D possibly called TRBD1 or TRBD2 (5 bases each). The CDR3 consists of 14 residues. Trimming cost V 11 bases and J 5 bases, with 21 bases left between them. Germline CDR1 reads SEHNR; CDR2 reads FQNEAQ (reference sequence).

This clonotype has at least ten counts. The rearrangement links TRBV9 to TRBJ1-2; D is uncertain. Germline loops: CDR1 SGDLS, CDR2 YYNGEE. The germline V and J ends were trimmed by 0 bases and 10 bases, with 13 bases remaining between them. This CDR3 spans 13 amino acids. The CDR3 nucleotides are TGTGCCAGCAGCGTAGGTGCCGGTTGGGACTACACCTTC. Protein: CASSVGAGWDYTF. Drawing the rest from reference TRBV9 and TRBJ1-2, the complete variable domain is DSGVTQTPKHLITATGQRVTLRCSPRSGDLSVYWYQQSLDQGLQFLIQYYNGEERAKGNILERFSAQQFPDLHSELNLSSLELGDSALYFCASSVGAGWDYTFGSGTRLTVV.

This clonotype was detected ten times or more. CDR3 protein: CAALRDTGGSGTEAFF. DNA for the CDR3: TGTGCCGCACTCCGGGACACAGGAGGTAGCGGCACTGAAGCTTTCTTT. The V gene is TRBV7-9, the J gene TRBJ1-1; D might be TRBD1 (6 bases). The CDR3 is 16 residues long. With 11 bases removed from V and 4 bases from J, the gap between germline ends came to 26 bases. Germline V CDR1 and CDR2: SEHNR, FQNEAQ (reference sequence).

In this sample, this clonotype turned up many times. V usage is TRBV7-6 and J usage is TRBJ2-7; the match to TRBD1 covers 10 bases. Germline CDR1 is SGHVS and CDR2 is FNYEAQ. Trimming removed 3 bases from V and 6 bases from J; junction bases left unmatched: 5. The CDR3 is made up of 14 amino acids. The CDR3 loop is CASSFSGQGSEQYF. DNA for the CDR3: TGTGCCAGCAGCTTCTCGGGACAGGGGTCCGAGCAGTACTTC.